This T cell receptor beta chain was sequenced in a study of blood T cells in healthy people across ages. For the second PCR, which ran for roughly 6 to 12 cycles, a sample-barcoded 5' primer and a J-beta primer mix were used. TCRdb redid the calling of the 5' RACE reads with MiXCR, one entry per CDR3 protein. The sample has about 1,400,000 distinct CDR3 sequences, about 43% seen once. This clonotype originated in a woman between 18 and 29 years old in good health. The sequenced sample was blood.

In nucleotides, the CDR3 is TGCGCCAGCAGCCGGGCGAGTCAGTCAGTCCTCAGAGAGACCCAGTACTTC. Translating it yields CASSRASQSVLRETQYF. The chain is built from TRBV4-1 and TRBJ2-5; D gene unclear. The V gene lost 4 bases and the J gene lost 4 bases, with 22 bases spanning the gap. This CDR3 spans 17 amino acids. Germline lookup yields CDR1 MGHRA and CDR2 YSYEKL.